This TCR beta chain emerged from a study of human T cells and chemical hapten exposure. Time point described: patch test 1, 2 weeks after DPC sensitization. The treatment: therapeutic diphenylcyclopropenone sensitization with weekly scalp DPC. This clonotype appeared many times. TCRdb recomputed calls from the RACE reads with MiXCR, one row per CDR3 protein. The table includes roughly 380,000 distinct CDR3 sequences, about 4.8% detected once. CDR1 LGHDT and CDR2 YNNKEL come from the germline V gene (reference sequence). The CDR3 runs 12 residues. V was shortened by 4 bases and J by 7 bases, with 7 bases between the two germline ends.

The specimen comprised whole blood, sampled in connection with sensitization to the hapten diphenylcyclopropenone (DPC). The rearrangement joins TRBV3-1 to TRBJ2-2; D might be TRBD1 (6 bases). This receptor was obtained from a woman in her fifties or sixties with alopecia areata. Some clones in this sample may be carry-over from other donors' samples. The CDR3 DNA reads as TGTGCCAGCAGCCCAGGGGTCGGGGAGCTGTTTTTT. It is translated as CASSPGVGELFF. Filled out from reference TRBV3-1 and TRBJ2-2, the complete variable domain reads DTAVSQTPKYLVTQMGNDKSIKCEQNLGHDTMYWYKQDSKKFLKIMFSYNNKELIINETVPNRFSPKSPDKAHLNLHINSLELGDSAVYFCASSPGVGELFFGEGSRLTVL.